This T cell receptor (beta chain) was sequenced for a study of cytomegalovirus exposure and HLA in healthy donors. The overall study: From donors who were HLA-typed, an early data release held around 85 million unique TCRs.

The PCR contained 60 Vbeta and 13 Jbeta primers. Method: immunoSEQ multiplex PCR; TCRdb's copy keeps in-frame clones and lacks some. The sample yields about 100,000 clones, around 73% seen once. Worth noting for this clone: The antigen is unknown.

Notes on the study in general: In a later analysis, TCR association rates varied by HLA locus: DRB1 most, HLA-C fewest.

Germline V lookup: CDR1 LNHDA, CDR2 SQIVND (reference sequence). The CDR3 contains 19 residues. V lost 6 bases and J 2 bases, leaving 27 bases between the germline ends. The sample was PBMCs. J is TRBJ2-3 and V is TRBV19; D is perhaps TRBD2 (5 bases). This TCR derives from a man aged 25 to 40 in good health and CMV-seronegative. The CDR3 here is CASSSHGRILETDTDTQYF. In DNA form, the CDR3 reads TGTGCCAGTAGCTCTCATGGAAGGATACTAGAGACTGACACAGATACGCAGTATTTT.